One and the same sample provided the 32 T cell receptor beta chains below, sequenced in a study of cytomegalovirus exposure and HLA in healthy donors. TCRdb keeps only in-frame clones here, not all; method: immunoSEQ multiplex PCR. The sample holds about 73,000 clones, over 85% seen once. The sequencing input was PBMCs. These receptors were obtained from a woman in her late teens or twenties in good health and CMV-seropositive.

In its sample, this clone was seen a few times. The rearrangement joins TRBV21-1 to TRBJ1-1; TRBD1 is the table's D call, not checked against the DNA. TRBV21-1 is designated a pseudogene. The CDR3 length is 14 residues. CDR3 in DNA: TGTGCCAGCAGCAAAGGGACAGGGAACACTGAAGCTTTCTTT. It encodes CASSKGTGNTEAFF.

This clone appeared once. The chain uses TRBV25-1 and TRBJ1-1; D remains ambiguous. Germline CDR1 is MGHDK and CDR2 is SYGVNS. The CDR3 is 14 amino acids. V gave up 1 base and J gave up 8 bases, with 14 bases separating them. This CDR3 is CASSEWGDLVEAFF. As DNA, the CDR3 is TGTGCCAGCAGTGAATGGGGAGATTTGGTCGAAGCTTTCTTT.

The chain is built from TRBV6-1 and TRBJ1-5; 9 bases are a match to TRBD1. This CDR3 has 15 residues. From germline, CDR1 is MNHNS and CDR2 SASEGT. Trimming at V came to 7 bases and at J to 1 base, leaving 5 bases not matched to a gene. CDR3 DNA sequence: TGTGCCAGCACCTGGGACAGGGCGAGCAATCAGCCCCAGCATTTT. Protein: CASTWDRASNQPQHF.

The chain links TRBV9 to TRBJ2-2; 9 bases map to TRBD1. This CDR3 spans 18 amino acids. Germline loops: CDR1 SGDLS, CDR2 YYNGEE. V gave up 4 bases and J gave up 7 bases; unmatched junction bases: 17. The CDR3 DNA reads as TGTGCCAGCAGCACCCCGTTTACAGGGGGCGCTGGGGACGGGGAGCTGTTTTTT. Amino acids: CASSTPFTGGAGDGELFF. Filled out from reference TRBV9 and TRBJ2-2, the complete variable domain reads DSGVTQTPKHLITATGQRVTLRCSPRSGDLSVYWYQQSLDQGLQFLIQYYNGEERAKGNILERFSAQQFPDLHSELNLSSLELGDSALYFCASSTPFTGGAGDGELFFGEGSRLTVL.

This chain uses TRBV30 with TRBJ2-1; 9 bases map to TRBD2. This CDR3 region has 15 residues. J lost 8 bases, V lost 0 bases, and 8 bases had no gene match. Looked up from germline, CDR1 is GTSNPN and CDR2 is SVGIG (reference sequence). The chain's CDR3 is CAWSVRSGRQDEQFF. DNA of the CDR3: TGTGCCTGGAGTGTACGCAGCGGGAGGCAGGATGAGCAGTTCTTC.

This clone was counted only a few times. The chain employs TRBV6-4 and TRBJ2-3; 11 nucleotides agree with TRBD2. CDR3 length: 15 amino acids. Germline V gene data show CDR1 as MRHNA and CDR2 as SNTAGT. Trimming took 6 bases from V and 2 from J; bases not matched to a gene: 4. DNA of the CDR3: TGTGCCAGCAGCAAACTAGCGGGGGACACAGATACGCAGTATTTT. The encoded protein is CASSKLAGDTDTQYF.

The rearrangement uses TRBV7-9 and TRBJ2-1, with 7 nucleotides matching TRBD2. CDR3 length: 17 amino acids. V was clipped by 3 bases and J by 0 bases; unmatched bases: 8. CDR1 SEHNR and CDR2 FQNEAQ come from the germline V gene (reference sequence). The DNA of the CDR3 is TGTGCCAGCAGCTTGTCCTTGGGGGGGGACTCCTACAATGAGCAGTTCTTC. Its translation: CASSLSLGGDSYNEQFF.

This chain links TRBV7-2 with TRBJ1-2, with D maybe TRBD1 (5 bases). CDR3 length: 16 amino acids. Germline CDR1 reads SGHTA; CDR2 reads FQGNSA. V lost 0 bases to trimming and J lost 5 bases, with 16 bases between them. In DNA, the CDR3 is TGTGCCAGCAGCTTAGCGCAGGGTGGAGGGGTTTATGGCTACACCTTC. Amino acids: CASSLAQGGGVYGYTF.

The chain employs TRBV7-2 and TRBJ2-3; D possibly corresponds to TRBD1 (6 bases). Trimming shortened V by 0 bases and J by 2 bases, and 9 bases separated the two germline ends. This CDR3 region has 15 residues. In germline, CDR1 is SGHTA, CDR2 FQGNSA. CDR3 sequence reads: CASSLAGHLTDTQYF. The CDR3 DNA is TGTGCCAGCAGCTTAGCGGGACACCTCACAGATACGCAGTATTTT.

The CDR3: CASSKGGGDYYEQYF. The CDR3 bases are TGTGCCAGTAGTAAAGGAGGGGGCGATTACTACGAGCAGTACTTC. The chain carries TRBV19 and TRBJ2-7, with D perhaps TRBD1 (7 bases). Trimming left V 4 bases short and J 3 bases short, with 16 bases between. CDR1 LNHDA and CDR2 SQIVND come from the germline V gene (reference sequence). The CDR3 is 15 residues long.

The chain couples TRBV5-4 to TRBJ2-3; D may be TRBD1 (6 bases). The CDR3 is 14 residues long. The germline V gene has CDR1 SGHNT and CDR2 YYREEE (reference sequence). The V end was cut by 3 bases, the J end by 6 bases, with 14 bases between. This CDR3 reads CASSSGQSWDTQYF. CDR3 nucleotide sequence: TGTGCCAGCAGCTCTGGACAGTCTTGGGATACGCAGTATTTT.

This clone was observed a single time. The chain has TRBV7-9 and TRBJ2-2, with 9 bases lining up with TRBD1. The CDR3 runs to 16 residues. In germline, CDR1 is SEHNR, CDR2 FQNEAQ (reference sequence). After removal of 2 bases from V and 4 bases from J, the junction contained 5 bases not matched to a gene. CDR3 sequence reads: CASSLSGTGITGELFF. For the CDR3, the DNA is TGTGCCAGCAGCTTATCTGGGACAGGGATCACCGGGGAGCTGTTTTTT. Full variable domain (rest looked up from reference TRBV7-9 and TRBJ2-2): DTGVSQNPRHKITKRGQNVTFRCDPISEHNRLYWYRQTLGQGPEFLTYFQNEAQLEKSRLLSDRFSAERPKGSFSTLEIQRTEQGDSAMYLCASSLSGTGITGELFFGEGSRLTVL.

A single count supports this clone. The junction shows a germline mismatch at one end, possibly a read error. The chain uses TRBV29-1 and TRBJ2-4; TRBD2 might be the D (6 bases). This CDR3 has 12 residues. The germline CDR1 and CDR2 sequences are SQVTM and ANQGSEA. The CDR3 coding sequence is TGCAGCGTTGAAGAAATTAGCGGCGGTCCACACTTC. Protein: CSVEEISGGPHF. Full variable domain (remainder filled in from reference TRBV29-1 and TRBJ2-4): SAVISQKPSRDICQRGTSLTIQCQVDSQVTMMFWYRQQPGQSLTLIATANQGSEATYESGFVIDKFPISRPNLTFSTLTVSNMSPEDSSIYLCSVEEISGGPHFGAGTRLSVL.

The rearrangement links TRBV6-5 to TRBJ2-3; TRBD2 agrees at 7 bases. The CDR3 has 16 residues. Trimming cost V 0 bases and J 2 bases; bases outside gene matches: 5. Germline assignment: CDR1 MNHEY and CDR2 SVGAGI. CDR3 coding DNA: TGTGCCAGCAGTTACTCTGGGGGAGGGCTCACAGATACGCAGTATTTT. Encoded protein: CASSYSGGGLTDTQYF.

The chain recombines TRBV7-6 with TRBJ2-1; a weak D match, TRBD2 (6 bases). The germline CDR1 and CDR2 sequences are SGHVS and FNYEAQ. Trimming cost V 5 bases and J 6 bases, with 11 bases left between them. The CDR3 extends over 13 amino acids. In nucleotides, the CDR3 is TGTGCCAGCAGCCTGGGAGGAGGCAATGAGCAGTTCTTC. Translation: CASSLGGGNEQFF.

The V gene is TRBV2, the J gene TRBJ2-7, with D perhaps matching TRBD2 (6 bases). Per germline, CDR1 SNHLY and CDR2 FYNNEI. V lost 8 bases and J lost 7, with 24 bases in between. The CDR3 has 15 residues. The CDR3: CASAASSDLRGEQYF. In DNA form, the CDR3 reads TGTGCCAGCGCAGCCTCTAGCGACCTGCGAGGGGAGCAGTACTTC.

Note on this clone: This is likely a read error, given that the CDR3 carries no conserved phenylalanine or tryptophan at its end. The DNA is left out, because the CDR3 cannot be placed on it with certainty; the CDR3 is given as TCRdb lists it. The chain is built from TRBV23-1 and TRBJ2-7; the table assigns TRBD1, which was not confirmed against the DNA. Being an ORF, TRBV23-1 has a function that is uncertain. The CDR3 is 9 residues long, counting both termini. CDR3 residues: CASIPGQGL.

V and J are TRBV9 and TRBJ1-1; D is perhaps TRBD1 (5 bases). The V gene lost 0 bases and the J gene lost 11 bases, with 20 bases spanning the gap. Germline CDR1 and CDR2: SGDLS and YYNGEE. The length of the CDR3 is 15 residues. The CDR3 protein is CASSVDPGSRNMAFF. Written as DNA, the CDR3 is TGTGCCAGCAGCGTAGATCCAGGGTCGAGGAATATGGCTTTCTTT.

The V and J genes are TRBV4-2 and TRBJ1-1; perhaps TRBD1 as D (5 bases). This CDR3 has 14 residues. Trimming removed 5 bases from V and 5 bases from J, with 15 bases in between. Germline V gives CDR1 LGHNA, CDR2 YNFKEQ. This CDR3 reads CASSEGTGGTEAFF. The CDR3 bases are TGTGCCAGCAGCGAAGGGACCGGGGGAACTGAAGCTTTCTTT.

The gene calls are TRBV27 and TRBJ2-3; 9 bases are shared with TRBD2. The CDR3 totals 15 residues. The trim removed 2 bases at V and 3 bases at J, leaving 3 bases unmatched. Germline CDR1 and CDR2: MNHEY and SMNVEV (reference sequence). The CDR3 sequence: CASSLLGLATDTQYF. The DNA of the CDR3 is TGTGCCAGCAGTTTACTCGGACTAGCGACAGATACGCAGTATTTT.

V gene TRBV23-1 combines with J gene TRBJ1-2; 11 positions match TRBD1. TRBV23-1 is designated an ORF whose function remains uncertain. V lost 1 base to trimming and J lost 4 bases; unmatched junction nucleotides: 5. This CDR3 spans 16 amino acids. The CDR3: CASSQWTGGSLYGYTF. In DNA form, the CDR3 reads TGCGCCAGCAGTCAATGGACAGGGGGCTCCCTCTATGGCTACACCTTC.

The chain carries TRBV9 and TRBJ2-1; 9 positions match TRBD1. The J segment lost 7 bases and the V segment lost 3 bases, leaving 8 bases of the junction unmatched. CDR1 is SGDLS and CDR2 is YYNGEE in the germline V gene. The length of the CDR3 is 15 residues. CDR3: CASSADRGRGNEQFF. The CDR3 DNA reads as TGTGCCAGCAGCGCGGACAGGGGAAGGGGAAATGAGCAGTTCTTC.

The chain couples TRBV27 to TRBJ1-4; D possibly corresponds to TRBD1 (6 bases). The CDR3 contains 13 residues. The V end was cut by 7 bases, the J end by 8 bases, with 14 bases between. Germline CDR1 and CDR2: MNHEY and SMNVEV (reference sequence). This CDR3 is CASKSQGNEKLFF. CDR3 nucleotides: TGTGCCAGCAAGTCCCAGGGGAACGAAAAACTGTTTTTT.

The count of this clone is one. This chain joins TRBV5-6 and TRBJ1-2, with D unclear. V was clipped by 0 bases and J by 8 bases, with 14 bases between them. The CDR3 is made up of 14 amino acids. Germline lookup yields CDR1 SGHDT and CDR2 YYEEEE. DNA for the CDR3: TGTGCCAGCAGCTTGGCCCTGTTTACTAGGGGCTACACCTTC. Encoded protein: CASSLALFTRGYTF.

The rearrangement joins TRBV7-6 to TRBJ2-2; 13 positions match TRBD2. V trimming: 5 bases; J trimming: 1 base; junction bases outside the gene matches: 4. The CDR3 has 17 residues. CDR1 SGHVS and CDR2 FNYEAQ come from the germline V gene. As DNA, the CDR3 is TGTGCCAGCAGCCGACTAGCGGGGGGCGGGAACACCGGGGAGCTGTTTTTT. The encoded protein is CASSRLAGGGNTGELFF.

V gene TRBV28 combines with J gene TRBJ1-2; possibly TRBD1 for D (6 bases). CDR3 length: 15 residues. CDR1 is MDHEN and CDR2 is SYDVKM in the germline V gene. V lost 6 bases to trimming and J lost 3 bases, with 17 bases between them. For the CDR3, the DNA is TGTGCCAGCAGCGAACAGGGTGCCTCCTACTATGGCTACACCTTC. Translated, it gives CASSEQGASYYGYTF.

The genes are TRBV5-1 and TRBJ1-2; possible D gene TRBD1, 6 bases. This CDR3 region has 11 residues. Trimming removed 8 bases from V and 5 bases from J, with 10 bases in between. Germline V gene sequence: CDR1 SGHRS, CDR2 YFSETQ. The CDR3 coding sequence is TGCGCCAGTGCACAGGGTTATGGCTACACCTTC. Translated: CASAQGYGYTF.

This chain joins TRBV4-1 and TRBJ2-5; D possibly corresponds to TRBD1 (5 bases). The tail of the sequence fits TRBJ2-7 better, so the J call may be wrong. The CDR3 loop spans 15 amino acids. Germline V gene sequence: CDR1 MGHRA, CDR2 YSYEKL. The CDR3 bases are TGCGCCAGCAGCCAAGAAGGACAAGCCCCCTACGAGCAGTACTTC. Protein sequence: CASSQEGQAPYEQYF.

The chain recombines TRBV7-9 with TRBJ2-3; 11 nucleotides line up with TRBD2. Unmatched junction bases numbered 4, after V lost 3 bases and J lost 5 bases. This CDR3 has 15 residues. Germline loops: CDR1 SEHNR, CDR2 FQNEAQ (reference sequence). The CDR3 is CASSFGTSGGDTQYF. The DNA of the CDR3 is TGTGCCAGCAGCTTCGGCACTAGCGGGGGAGATACGCAGTATTTT.

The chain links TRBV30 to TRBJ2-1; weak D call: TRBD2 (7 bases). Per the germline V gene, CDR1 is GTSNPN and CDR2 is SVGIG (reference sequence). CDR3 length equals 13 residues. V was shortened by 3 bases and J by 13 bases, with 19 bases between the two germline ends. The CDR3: CAWRIVGAGAQFF. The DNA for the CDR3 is TGTGCCTGGAGAATAGTCGGGGCGGGGGCCCAGTTCTTC.

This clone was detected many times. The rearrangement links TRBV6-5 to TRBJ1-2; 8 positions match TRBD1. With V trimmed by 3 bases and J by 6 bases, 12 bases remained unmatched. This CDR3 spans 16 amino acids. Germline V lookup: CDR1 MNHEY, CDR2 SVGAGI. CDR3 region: CASSYSPDRGQDGYTF. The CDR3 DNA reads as TGTGCCAGCAGTTATTCACCCGACAGGGGCCAAGATGGCTACACCTTC.

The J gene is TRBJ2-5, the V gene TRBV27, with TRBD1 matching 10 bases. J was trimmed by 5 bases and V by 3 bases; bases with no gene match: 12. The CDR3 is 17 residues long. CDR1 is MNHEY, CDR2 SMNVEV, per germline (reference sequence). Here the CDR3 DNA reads TGTGCCAGCAGTTTTTTGACAGGGGGCGTAAGGCCGGAGACCCAGTACTTC. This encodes CASSFLTGGVRPETQYF.